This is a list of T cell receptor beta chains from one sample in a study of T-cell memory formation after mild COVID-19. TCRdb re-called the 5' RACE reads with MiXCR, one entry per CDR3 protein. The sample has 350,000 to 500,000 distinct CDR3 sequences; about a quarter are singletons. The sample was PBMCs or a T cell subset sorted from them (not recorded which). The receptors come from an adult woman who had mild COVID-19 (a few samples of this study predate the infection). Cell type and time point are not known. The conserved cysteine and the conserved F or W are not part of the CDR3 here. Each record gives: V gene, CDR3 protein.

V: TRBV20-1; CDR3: SARPTGYEQY
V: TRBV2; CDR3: ASSEGGGAYEQY
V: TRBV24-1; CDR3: ATSDLRREEKDTQY
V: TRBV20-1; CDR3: SARGQGNRDEQY
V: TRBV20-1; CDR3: SGRDGTPYEQY
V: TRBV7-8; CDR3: ASSRLDWVGNNEKLF
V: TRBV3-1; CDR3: ASSTPGQGFNEQF
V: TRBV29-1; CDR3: SVDRDLSEQF
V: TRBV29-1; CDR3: SVAPGQGRYEQY
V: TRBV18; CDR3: ASSQISGAYGYT
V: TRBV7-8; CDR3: ASSLEILAVETQY
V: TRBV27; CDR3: AANRDRGFSDGYT
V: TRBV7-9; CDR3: ASSSEDRDWGDTQY
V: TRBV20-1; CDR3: SARGGAILPAPHTDTQY
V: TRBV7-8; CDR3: ASSLGLTSPLSMF
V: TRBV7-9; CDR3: ASSTTRTGDGSIVDEQF
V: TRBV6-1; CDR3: ASSEGDTSNQPQH
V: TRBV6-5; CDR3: ASSYSPPPDRGLGGYT
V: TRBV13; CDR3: ASSLGWVGWNTEAF
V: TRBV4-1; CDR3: ASSQASGRAGLHEQF
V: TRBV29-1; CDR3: SVAYGTGVDETQY
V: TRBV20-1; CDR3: SAFFRGGNTEAF
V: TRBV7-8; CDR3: ASSLATGGQETQY
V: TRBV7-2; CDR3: ASSRAGGSYNEQF
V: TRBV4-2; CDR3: ASSQDSGSMMQY
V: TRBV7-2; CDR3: ASTPGIGGYEQF
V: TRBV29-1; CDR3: SVGSGAGNQPQH
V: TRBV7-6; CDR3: ASSLIGRGSTEAF
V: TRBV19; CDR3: ASSRDFYNEQF
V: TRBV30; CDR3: AWGDRVNQPQH
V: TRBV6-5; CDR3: ASARYWPDTQY
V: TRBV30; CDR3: AWSAYPGTLAGELF
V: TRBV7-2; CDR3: ASSFQLGPYEQY
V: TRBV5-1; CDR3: ASSLTGYTSYNEQF
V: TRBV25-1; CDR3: ASSDSRTAYGYT
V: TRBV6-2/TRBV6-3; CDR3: ASSQGLAGGQF
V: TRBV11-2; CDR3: ASSPFTGLAEAF
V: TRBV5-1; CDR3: ASRDSDNEQF
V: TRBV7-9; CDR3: ASSLVQGGEQF
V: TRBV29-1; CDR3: SVRGSYNEQF
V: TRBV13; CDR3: ASSLGLQGNQPQH
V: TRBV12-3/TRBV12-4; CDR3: ASSPRTGSIHEQY
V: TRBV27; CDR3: ASSFGTDTYEQY